A selection of T cell receptor beta chains follows, all from one sample in a study of CD4 T cells in relation to SARS-CoV-2 and coronaviruses. Their antigens remain unidentified. Some clones are missing from TCRdb's copy, which holds only in-frame ones; the method was immunoSEQ multiplex PCR. The table records 15,000 or so clones, approximately 81% of them present only once. Sample: CD4+ T cells from PBMCs, cultured in vitro. These receptors came from a human donor in good health. Each CDR3 is given with its conserved first and last residue. A D gene is named only where the DNA matches it firmly. Clone sizes are given selectively: once, few, many, or a class where the clone is expanded.

V	J	size	D	DNA	CDR3
TRBV18	TRBJ2-7	few	.	TGTGCCAGCTCACCAGGGCAGAGTTTCGACGAGCAGTACTTC	CASSPGQSFDEQYF
TRBV19	TRBJ2-3	.	TRBD2	TGTGCCACTCGACTAGCGGGAGGATTAGATACGCAGTATTTT	CATRLAGGLDTQYF
TRBV6-2/TRBV6-3	TRBJ1-6	.	.	TGTGCCAGCAGCCGCCCGAACACATCGGTCCTCCACTTT	CASSRPNTSVLHF
TRBV2	TRBJ1-5	once	.	TGTGCCAGCAGTGAGGGGGGCGGTAGCAATCAGCCCCAGCATTTT	CASSEGGGSNQPQHF
TRBV6-6	TRBJ1-6	few	TRBD1	TGTGCCAGCAGTCATACGACAGGGTACTTTTCACCCCTCCACTTT	CASSHTTGYFSPLHF
TRBV9	TRBJ2-1	few	TRBD1	TGTGCCAGCAGCCTGACAGGGGTCCCTGAGCAGTTCTTC	CASSLTGVPEQFF
TRBV6-5	TRBJ2-7	medium-sized	TRBD1	TGTGCCAGCCTCCCTACGGGACAGCTGTCCTACGAGCAGTACTTC	CASLPTGQLSYEQYF
TRBV30	TRBJ2-3	.	.	TGTGCCTGGAGCCCCCAAGTGGTGGGTAATACGCAGTATTTT	CAWSPQVVGNTQYF
TRBV27	TRBJ1-6	.	.	TGTGCCAGCAGTTTTCCCCGGAGTTCACCCCTCCACTTT	CASSFPRSSPLHF
TRBV5-1	TRBJ2-7	.	TRBD2	TGCGCCAGCAGCTTGGCTGCTAGCGGGGGTTTCCACGAGCAGTACTTC	CASSLAASGGFHEQYF
TRBV14	TRBJ2-3	once	.	TGTGCCAGCAGCCAAGAAGTAGGGCCCCCACCAGATACGCAGTATTTT	CASSQEVGPPPDTQYF
TRBV9	TRBJ1-3	few	TRBD1	TGTGCCAGCAGCGTAGGTCGGGGTCAGGGGGCAATTGACACCATATATTTT	CASSVGRGQGAIDTIYF